The T cell receptor (beta chain) under discussion was sequenced for a study of blood T cells in healthy people across ages. Primers used in a second PCR of about 7 to 12 cycles were a sample-barcoded 5' primer and a J-beta primer mix. TCRdb recomputed calls from the 5' RACE reads with MiXCR, one row per CDR3 protein. This sample has 910,000 or so distinct CDR3 sequences, with 51% found just once. Germline V gene data show CDR1 as LNHNV and CDR2 as YYDKDF (reference sequence). The CDR3 length is 14 residues. Trimming removed 2 bases from V and 3 bases from J; junction bases left unmatched: 1. This receptor was obtained from an older woman in good health. This sequence joins TRBV15 and TRBJ2-7; 10 bases fit TRBD2. What was sequenced was blood. This CDR3 reads CATSRRTSGYEQYF. In DNA, the CDR3 is TGTGCCACCAGCAGAAGGACTAGCGGCTACGAGCAGTACTTC. The whole variable domain, filled in from reference TRBV15 and TRBJ2-7, reads DAMVIQNPRYQVTQFGKPVTLSCSQTLNHNVMYWYQQKSSQAPKLLFHYYDKDFNNEADTPDNFQSRRPNTSFCFLDIRSPGLGDTAMYLCATSRRTSGYEQYFGPGTRLTVT.